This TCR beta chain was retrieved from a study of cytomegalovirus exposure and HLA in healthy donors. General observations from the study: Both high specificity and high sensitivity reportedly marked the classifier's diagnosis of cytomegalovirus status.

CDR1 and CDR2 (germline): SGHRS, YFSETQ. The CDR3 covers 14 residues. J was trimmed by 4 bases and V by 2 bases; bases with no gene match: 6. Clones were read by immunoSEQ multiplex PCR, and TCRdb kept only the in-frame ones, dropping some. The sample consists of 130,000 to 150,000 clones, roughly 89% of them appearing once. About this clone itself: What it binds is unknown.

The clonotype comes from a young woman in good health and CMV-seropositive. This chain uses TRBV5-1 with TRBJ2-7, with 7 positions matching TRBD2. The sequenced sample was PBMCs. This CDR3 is CASSLAGPQYEQYF. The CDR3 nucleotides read TGCGCCAGCAGCTTAGCGGGACCCCAGTACGAGCAGTACTTC.